These T cell receptor beta chains were read from a single sample in a study of preoperative IRX-2 immunotherapy in early breast cancer. Profiling relied on immunoSEQ multiplex PCR, and the TCRdb table lists in-frame clones only, not all of them. Of about 98,000 clones in the sample, more than 80% were seen once. This material consisted of tumor tissue, taken after IRX-2 immunotherapy. The receptors shown here come from a human donor with breast cancer. CDR3s include the opening cysteine and the closing phenylalanine or tryptophan. The D gene is left open where the match is weak. A clone size is listed for some rows: how often the clone was seen (once, few, many), or a class if it is expanded.

cdr3_aa | cdr3_nt | d_call | clone_size | j_call | v_call
CATKRRLDRGLYGYTF | TGTGCCACCAAACGCCGGCTTGACAGGGGGCTCTATGGCTACACCTTC | TRBD1 | NA | TRBJ1-2 | TRBV19
CASSYGQGRTDTQYF | TGTGCCAGCAGTTACGGACAGGGCCGCACAGATACGCAGTATTTT | TRBD1 | NA | TRBJ2-3 | TRBV6-8
CASSYSRGGTNYGYTF | TGTGCCAGCAGTTACTCGAGGGGAGGGACCAACTATGGCTACACCTTC | NA | NA | TRBJ1-2 | TRBV6-4
CASITQERGGELFF | TGTGCCAGCATCACACAGGAGAGGGGCGGGGAGCTGTTTTTT | NA | NA | TRBJ2-2 | TRBV28
CASSLTSLPLDTQYF | TGCGCCAGCAGCTTAACTAGCTTACCCCTAGATACGCAGTATTTT | NA | NA | TRBJ2-3 | TRBV5-1
CASTPGTFRGYTF | TGTGCCAGTACCCCCGGGACATTCCGTGGCTACACCTTC | NA | NA | TRBJ1-2 | TRBV19
CASNHRVSGYGYTF | TGTGCCAGCAATCACAGGGTTTCTGGCTATGGCTACACCTTC | NA | few | TRBJ1-2 | TRBV28
CASSSGNTEAFF | TGTGCCAGCAGTTCGGGGAACACTGAAGCTTTCTTT | NA | NA | TRBJ1-1 | TRBV28
CASGRTGSDYGYTF | TGTGCCAGCGGTAGGACAGGGTCAGACTATGGCTACACCTTC | TRBD1 | few | TRBJ1-2 | TRBV28
CASSLEAYTRETQYF | TGCGCCAGCAGCTTGGAGGCCTACACCAGGGAGACCCAGTACTTC | NA | NA | TRBJ2-5 | TRBV5-1
CASSRAGDYEQYF | TGCGCCAGCAGTCGAGCGGGAGACTACGAGCAGTACTTC | TRBD2 | NA | TRBJ2-7 | TRBV23-1
CASSSIPSGSYNEQFF | TGCGCCAGCAGCTCAATTCCCAGCGGTTCCTACAATGAGCAGTTCTTC | NA | NA | TRBJ2-1 | TRBV5-1
CASRLSGTTSGNTIYF | TGTGCCAGCAGATTGAGCGGGACAACGTCTGGAAACACCATATATTTT | NA | NA | TRBJ1-3 | TRBV28
CASSRSWTLGETQYF | TGTGCCAGCAGCCGATCCTGGACACTGGGGGAGACCCAGTACTTC | NA | NA | TRBJ2-5 | TRBV11-3
CASSQEGGKNQPQHF | TGTGCCAGCAGCCAAGAGGGAGGGAAGAATCAGCCCCAGCATTTT | NA | NA | TRBJ1-5 | TRBV7-7
CASGDRRGAYNEQFF | TGTGCCAGTGGGGACAGGCGCGGGGCATACAATGAGCAGTTCTTC | TRBD1 | NA | TRBJ2-1 | TRBV19
CATSRDGQGFTGELFF | TGTGCCACCAGCAGAGATGGACAGGGGTTCACCGGGGAGCTGTTTTTT | TRBD1 | NA | TRBJ2-2 | TRBV15
CASSGVGRETQYF | TGTGCCAGCAGCGGGGTCGGGCGGGAGACCCAGTACTTC | NA | once | TRBJ2-5 | TRBV7-1
CASSYQRNEQFF | TGTGCCAGTAGTTACCAGAGGAATGAGCAGTTCTTC | NA | NA | TRBJ2-1 | TRBV19
CASSLEGVSNNEQFF | TGCGCCAGCAGCTTGGAGGGGGTCTCTAACAATGAGCAGTTCTTC | NA | NA | TRBJ2-1 | TRBV5-1
CSVTGTGGPRGYTF | TGCAGCGTCACCGGGACAGGGGGCCCTCGTGGCTACACCTTC | TRBD1 | NA | TRBJ1-2 | TRBV29-1
CASGLVGFSFEAYEQYF | TGTGCTAGTGGTTTGGTAGGTTTTAGTTTCGAGGCCTACGAGCAGTACTTC | NA | NA | TRBJ2-7 | TRBV12-5
CASSPGTEEKLFF | TGTGCCAGCTCACCAGGGACAGAGGAAAAACTGTTTTTT | TRBD1 | NA | TRBJ1-4 | TRBV18
CASSEGPASFYGYTF | TGTGCCAGTAGTGAGGGGCCAGCTTCCTTCTATGGCTACACCTTC | NA | NA | TRBJ1-2 | TRBV19
CASSLGLMRTHTQYF | TGTGCCAGCAGCTTAGGTCTCATGAGGACGCATACGCAGTATTTT | NA | NA | TRBJ2-3 | TRBV11-3
CASSPRTGTNEKLFF | TGTGCCAGCAGCCCCCGGACAGGAACTAATGAAAAACTGTTTTTT | TRBD1 | few | TRBJ1-4 | TRBV11-3
CASSIGTNGGYTF | TGTGCCAGTAGTATCGGGACTAATGGGGGCTACACCTTC | NA | NA | TRBJ1-2 | TRBV19
CSVEASPRDEQFF | TGCAGCGTTGAGGCTAGTCCAAGGGATGAGCAGTTCTTC | NA | NA | TRBJ2-1 | TRBV29-1
CASSETGRGQPQHF | TGTGCCAGCAGTGAGACAGGGCGAGGTCAGCCCCAGCATTTT | TRBD1 | NA | TRBJ1-5 | TRBV6-8
CASSSQRVGNYEQYF | TGTGCCAGCAGCTCTCAGCGGGTAGGTAACTACGAGCAGTACTTC | NA | medium-sized | TRBJ2-7 | TRBV6-8
CASGLAALETQYF | TGTGCCAGCGGACTAGCGGCCTTAGAGACCCAGTACTTC | TRBD2 | NA | TRBJ2-5 | TRBV7-4
CASSQAGITGGPKNIQYF | TGCGCCAGCAGCCAAGCTGGGATTACGGGAGGCCCCAAAAACATTCAGTACTTC | NA | NA | TRBJ2-4 | TRBV1
CASSLRGPLEKLFF | TGTGCCAGCAGCCTCAGGGGCCCTCTTGAAAAACTGTTTTTT | NA | NA | TRBJ1-4 | TRBV6-8
CASSPGTGGTDTQYF | TGTGCCAGCAGCCCAGGGACAGGGGGCACAGATACGCAGTATTTT | NA | NA | TRBJ2-3 | TRBV7-5
CASSAGIGMRTNEKLFF | TGTGCCAGCAGCGCGGGTATAGGGATGAGGACTAATGAAAAACTGTTTTTT | NA | NA | TRBJ1-4 | TRBV7-1
CASSDPGQNQPQHF | TGTGCCAGCAGTGACCCTGGCCAGAATCAGCCCCAGCATTTT | NA | NA | TRBJ1-5 | TRBV25-1
CASSPAGATNEKLFF | TGCGCCAGCAGCCCCGCAGGGGCGACTAATGAAAAACTGTTTTTT | NA | once | TRBJ1-4 | TRBV5-1
CASSAGRGETQYF | TGTGCCAGCAGCGCCGGGAGGGGAGAGACCCAGTACTTC | TRBD2 | NA | TRBJ2-5 | TRBV9
CASSLASPEWSTDTQYF | TGTGCCAGCAGCTTGGCCTCTCCAGAATGGAGCACAGATACGCAGTATTTT | NA | NA | TRBJ2-3 | TRBV11-3
CASSFITSGGASHEQYF | TGTGCCAGCAGTTTCATCACTAGCGGGGGGGCCTCCCACGAGCAGTACTTC | TRBD2 | NA | TRBJ2-7 | TRBV28
CTASDSGYSEQFF | TGCACCGCTTCGGACTCCGGATATAGTGAGCAGTTCTTC | NA | NA | TRBJ2-1 | TRBV29-1
CASSPLGLAGYGYTF | TGTGCCAGCAGTCCGCTGGGACTGGCAGGCTATGGCTACACCTTC | NA | NA | TRBJ1-2 | TRBV6-8
CAWSGLLQETQYF | TGTGCCTGGAGCGGACTCCTTCAAGAGACCCAGTACTTC | NA | NA | TRBJ2-5 | TRBV30
CASSEMNPSPLHF | TGTGCCAGCAGCGAAATGAATCCCTCACCCCTCCACTTT | NA | NA | TRBJ1-6 | TRBV6-8
CAWSRGGANYGYTF | TGTGCCTGGAGTAGAGGGGGCGCCAACTATGGCTACACCTTC | TRBD1 | NA | TRBJ1-2 | TRBV30
CASSLLQGGADTQYF | TGTGCCAGCAGCCTTCTACAGGGGGGTGCAGATACGCAGTATTTT | TRBD1 | NA | TRBJ2-3 | TRBV6-8
CASSESSQRGGEQFF | TGCGCCAGCAGTGAGTCGAGTCAGCGGGGGGGTGAGCAGTTCTTC | TRBD2 | few | TRBJ2-1 | TRBV10-2
CASSPPDEGYTF | TGTGCCAGCAGCCCCCCCGATGAGGGCTACACCTTC | NA | NA | TRBJ1-2 | TRBV28